These 32 T cell receptor beta chains share one sample of origin, sequenced in a study of post-analysis software for immune sequencing data. Findings and limits, study-wide: About five TRBV segments occurring more often in patients than controls included TRBV5-6, TRBV5-1 and TRBV20-1.

The antigens these receptors bind are not known. The authors incorporated unique molecular identifiers into the TCR beta cDNA libraries. One entry per CDR3 protein results from TCRdb running MiXCR on the PCR reads. Among approximately 690,000 distinct CDR3 sequences listed, 55% to 60% were seen once. Sequenced input: blood. The receptor source for this set is a girl aged 2-10 years with multiple sclerosis.

The chain has TRBV29-1 and TRBJ2-1; D call uncertain. The V gene lost 0 bases and the J gene lost 7 bases, with 1 base spanning the gap. Germline lookup yields CDR1 SQVTM and CDR2 ANQGSEA. The CDR3 loop spans 10 amino acids. CDR3 nucleotide sequence: TGCAGCGTTGAAGAAAATGAGCAGTTCTTC. Translating gives CSVEENEQFF.

The chain combines TRBV5-1 with TRBJ2-5; D might be TRBD2 (6 bases). The V end was cut by 1 base, the J end by 1 base, with 11 bases between. The CDR3 covers 15 residues. Germline values: CDR1 SGHRS, CDR2 YFSETQ. The CDR3 protein is CASSLRQEGQETQYF. Here the CDR3 DNA reads TGCGCCAGCAGCTTGAGGCAGGAGGGCCAAGAGACCCAGTACTTC.

The chain joins TRBV20-1 to TRBJ2-7; either TRBD1 or TRBD2 may supply D (5 bases each). Per the germline V gene, CDR1 is DFQATT and CDR2 is SNEGSKA (reference sequence). The CDR3 extends over 14 amino acids. The V end was cut by 1 base, the J end by 3 bases, with 13 bases between. CDR3 nucleotides: TGCAGTGCTAGAGTAATAGGGGACCACTACGAGCAGTACTTC. It is translated as CSARVIGDHYEQYF.

The chain is built from TRBV7-9 and TRBJ2-7; D possibly uses TRBD1 or TRBD2 (5 bases each). Per the germline V gene, CDR1 is SEHNR and CDR2 is FQNEAQ (reference sequence). Trimming removed 4 bases from V and 3 bases from J, with 10 bases in between. The CDR3 runs 13 residues. The CDR3 DNA follows: TGTGCCAGCAGCTCCTGGGACGGCTACGAGCAGTACTTC. It translates to CASSSWDGYEQYF.

This sequence joins TRBV5-1 and TRBJ2-1; TRBD2 matches 7 bases. V shed 0 bases and J 6 bases; nucleotides not matched to a gene: 3. The germline gives CDR1 SGHRS, CDR2 YFSETQ. The CDR3 covers 14 residues. Here the CDR3 DNA reads TGCGCCAGCAGCTTGGAGGGACTACTCAATGAGCAGTTCTTC. Its translation: CASSLEGLLNEQFF. Using reference TRBV5-1 and TRBJ2-1 for the parts outside the CDR3, the full variable domain is KAGVTQTPRYLIKTRGQQVTLSCSPISGHRSVSWYQQTPGQGLQFLFEYFSETQRNKGNFPGRFSGRQFSNSRSEMNVSTLELGDSALYLCASSLEGLLNEQFFGPGTRLTVL.

This chain links TRBV20-1 with TRBJ1-1; the match to TRBD1 covers 7 bases. The germline V gene encodes CDR1 DFQATT and CDR2 SNEGSKA (reference sequence). The CDR3 runs 16 residues. V was pared by 2 bases and J by 0 bases, with 9 bases of the junction left unmatched. In DNA form, the CDR3 reads TGCAGTGCTAGATTAGGGGACAGTGCTTTGAACACTGAAGCTTTCTTT. It encodes CSARLGDSALNTEAFF.

This clonotype turned up a few times. This rearrangement joins TRBV3-1 to TRBJ2-7; 7 nucleotides align to TRBD2. V dropped 1 base and J dropped 2; count of bases not matched to a gene: 14. The CDR3 contains 18 residues. The germline gives CDR1 LGHDT, CDR2 YNNKEL (reference sequence). CDR3 coding DNA: TGTGCCAGCAGCCAAGGGGTTCACCTACGGGACTACACCTACGAGCAGTACTTC. Its translation: CASSQGVHLRDYTYEQYF.

This clonotype was observed a handful of times. V usage is TRBV29-1 and J usage is TRBJ2-1; 8 bases fit TRBD2. CDR3 length: 17 residues. Per the germline V gene, CDR1 is SQVTM and CDR2 is ANQGSEA. With 4 bases clipped from V and 0 bases from J, the junction kept 11 bases outside the gene matches. The CDR3 region has the DNA TGCAGCGTTGGGCGGGGGGATCACCCTTACTCCTACAATGAGCAGTTCTTC. Protein sequence: CSVGRGDHPYSYNEQFF.

This clonotype was counted only a few times. The chain couples TRBV6-1 to TRBJ2-1; D remains unclear. The germline V gene encodes CDR1 MNHNS and CDR2 SASEGT. CDR3 length: 12 residues. Deletions cut 9 bases from V and 6 bases from J, with 12 bases between. The CDR3 DNA reads TGTGCCAGTGGGTGGCTTCGCAATGAGCAGTTCTTC. It specifies CASGWLRNEQFF.

This chain uses TRBV6-5 with TRBJ1-2; D is perhaps TRBD1 (6 bases). CDR1 MNHEY and CDR2 SVGAGI come from the germline V gene. V was cut by 0 bases and J by 8 bases, with 13 bases left in between. The CDR3 length is 14 residues. The DNA for the CDR3 is TGTGCCAGCAGTTACTCGGCAGGGGAAAAGGGCTACACCTTC. It encodes CASSYSAGEKGYTF.

This clonotype has only one observation. Here the CDR3 DNA reads TGCGCCAGCAGCCAAGAGTGGGGGCGGAATGAAAAACTGTTTTTT. Translated, it gives CASSQEWGRNEKLFF. The genes are TRBV4-3 and TRBJ1-4, with D possibly being TRBD1 (6 bases). CDR1 LGHNA and CDR2 YSLEER come from the germline V gene. V shed 0 bases and J shed 5 bases, with 10 bases lying between them. This CDR3 contains 15 residues.

The chain joins TRBV4-3 to TRBJ1-1; no definite D call. V lost 2 bases to trimming and J lost 4 bases, with 11 bases between them. Germline lookup yields CDR1 LGHNA and CDR2 YSLEER. CDR3 size: 14 residues. The CDR3 loop is CASSQMDAGTEAFF. For the CDR3, the DNA is TGCGCCAGCAGCCAAATGGACGCTGGCACTGAAGCTTTCTTT.

Written as DNA, the CDR3 is TGTGCCATCAGGGACGGGACAGGGGAGTACGAGCAGTACTTC. Encoded protein: CAIRDGTGEYEQYF. This sequence joins TRBV10-3 and TRBJ2-7, with 10 nucleotides matching TRBD1. Per germline, CDR1 ENHRY and CDR2 SYGVKD. The ends lost 6 bases at V and 4 bases at J; junction bases unmatched: 6. CDR3 length: 14 amino acids.

The rearrangement joins TRBV7-9 to TRBJ2-5; the D gene is possibly TRBD2 (5 bases). The V gene's germline CDR1 is SEHNR and CDR2 FQNEAQ (reference sequence). CDR3 length equals 13 residues. Deletions cut 5 bases from V and 5 bases from J, with 12 bases between. The CDR3 coding sequence is TGTGCCAGCAGCCCGGACTGGACGGAGACCCAGTACTTC. Translating gives CASSPDWTETQYF.

The J gene is TRBJ2-5, the V gene TRBV3-1; 9 positions agree with TRBD2. The germline CDR1 and CDR2 sequences are LGHDT and YNNKEL (reference sequence). The CDR3 is 16 amino acids. V shed 1 base, J shed 5 bases, and the junction held 8 bases outside the gene matches. The CDR3 DNA sequence: TGTGCCAGCAGCCAAGGTAGCGGGGGCCTCGGGGAGACCCAGTACTTC. This translates into CASSQGSGGLGETQYF.

This chain connects TRBV18 to TRBJ2-7; weak D call: TRBD1 (7 bases). The CDR3 extends over 15 amino acids. Looked up from germline, CDR1 is KGHSH and CDR2 is LQKENI. Trimming cost V 2 bases and J 0 bases, with 11 bases left between them. In nucleotides, the CDR3 is TGTGCCAGCTCACCAATCCAGGGGGGCTCCTACGAGCAGTACTTC. Translating it yields CASSPIQGGSYEQYF.

The chain employs TRBV29-1 and TRBJ2-3; TRBD1 aligns across 7 bases. V shed 2 bases and J 4 bases; nucleotides not matched to a gene: 3. Germline loops: CDR1 SQVTM, CDR2 ANQGSEA. This CDR3 has 13 amino acids. The CDR3 spells CSVERQGADTQYF. The CDR3 coding sequence is TGCAGCGTTGAAAGACAGGGTGCAGATACGCAGTATTTT.

This chain connects TRBV20-1 to TRBJ2-3, with 9 bases fitting TRBD2. Germline loops: CDR1 DFQATT, CDR2 SNEGSKA (reference sequence). The CDR3 runs 15 residues. The trim removed 3 bases at V and 5 bases at J, leaving 9 bases unmatched. This CDR3 is CSASRTSGRQDTQYF. DNA for the CDR3: TGCAGTGCTAGTCGGACAAGCGGGAGGCAAGATACGCAGTATTTT.

V and J are TRBV5-1 and TRBJ1-2; D might be TRBD1 (6 bases). Trimming stripped 2 bases from V and 8 bases from J, with 16 bases between. This CDR3 has 14 residues. Looked up from germline, CDR1 is SGHRS and CDR2 is YFSETQ. In DNA, the CDR3 is TGCGCCAGCAGCTTTTGGATACAGGGCGAAGGCTACACCTTC. Protein: CASSFWIQGEGYTF.

The chain combines TRBV20-1 with TRBJ2-5; D uncertain. The germline CDR1 and CDR2 sequences are DFQATT and SNEGSKA (reference sequence). This CDR3 is 14 amino acids long. V dropped 0 bases and J dropped 4 bases, with 12 bases sitting between them. The CDR3 coding sequence is TGCAGTGCTAGAGATCTAGTGGGTTTAGAGACCCAGTACTTC. This gives the protein CSARDLVGLETQYF.

V usage is TRBV3-1 and J usage is TRBJ2-3, with 10 bases lining up with TRBD2. V shed 2 bases and J 6 bases; nucleotides not matched to a gene: 14. Germline CDR1 and CDR2: LGHDT and YNNKEL (reference sequence). This CDR3 comprises 18 residues. The CDR3 loop reads CASSQQELRLAGVDTQYF. CDR3 nucleotide sequence: TGTGCCAGCAGCCAACAGGAACTGAGACTAGCGGGTGTGGATACGCAGTATTTT.

The V and J genes are TRBV10-3 and TRBJ1-2; no definite D call. Germline V gene lookup returns CDR1 ENHRY and CDR2 SYGVKD. This CDR3 has 13 amino acids. V lost 5 bases, J lost 6 bases, and 13 bases lay in between. Here the CDR3 DNA reads TGTGCCATCAGTCGCAGAGACGGGGATGGCTACACCTTC. Its protein is CAISRRDGDGYTF.

This clonotype has just a few counts. The chain combines TRBV5-1 with TRBJ2-5, with D uncertain. Germline CDR1 reads SGHRS; CDR2 reads YFSETQ. Deletions cut 4 bases from V and 4 bases from J, with 17 bases between. The CDR3 is 15 amino acids. CDR3 sequence (DNA): TGCGCCAGCAGCCCCCCATCCCTATCGTCAGAGACCCAGTACTTC. Protein product: CASSPPSLSSETQYF. Combining the CDR3 with reference TRBV5-1 and TRBJ2-5 gives the whole variable domain KAGVTQTPRYLIKTRGQQVTLSCSPISGHRSVSWYQQTPGQGLQFLFEYFSETQRNKGNFPGRFSGRQFSNSRSEMNVSTLELGDSALYLCASSPPSLSSETQYFGPGTRLLVL.

This chain joins TRBV12-3 or TRBV12-4 and TRBJ2-4; D is possibly TRBD2 (5 bases). The CDR3 totals 15 residues. V was clipped by 3 bases and J by 3 bases, with 12 bases between them. CDR3 nucleotides: TGTGCCAGCAGTTTGGTGGGAGTGGGCAAAAACATTCAGTACTTC. This encodes CASSLVGVGKNIQYF.

This chain connects TRBV6-2 or TRBV6-3 to TRBJ2-3; D possibly corresponds to TRBD2 (5 bases). The CDR3 consists of 17 residues. The ends were cut back, 7 bases at V and 2 bases at J, with 22 bases in the middle. Germline V gene sequence: CDR1 MNHEY, CDR2 SVGEGT. CDR3 amino acids: CASNIGPLRGNTDTQYF. As DNA, the CDR3 is TGTGCCAGCAACATCGGGCCACTGCGAGGGAACACAGATACGCAGTATTTT.

The chain employs TRBV29-1 and TRBJ1-2, with D perhaps matching TRBD1 (5 bases). CDR3 size: 11 residues. The V gene lost 3 bases and the J gene lost 8 bases, with 10 bases spanning the gap. Germline lookup yields CDR1 SQVTM and CDR2 ANQGSEA. Here the CDR3 reads CSVDGGRGYTF. The CDR3 DNA is TGCAGCGTTGACGGGGGACGGGGCTACACCTTC. The variable domain in full, completed from reference TRBV29-1 and TRBJ1-2, reads SAVISQKPSRDICQRGTSLTIQCQVDSQVTMMFWYRQQPGQSLTLIATANQGSEATYESGFVIDKFPISRPNLTFSTLTVSNMSPEDSSIYLCSVDGGRGYTFGSGTRLTVV.

This chain links TRBV29-1 with TRBJ2-5; D unclear. This CDR3 spans 13 amino acids. Germline loops: CDR1 SQVTM, CDR2 ANQGSEA. Trimming cost V 2 bases and J 5 bases, with 12 bases left between them. CDR3 region: CSVEKSLGETQYF. Here the CDR3 DNA reads TGCAGCGTTGAAAAAAGTCTCGGGGAGACCCAGTACTTC. Full variable domain (remainder filled in from reference TRBV29-1 and TRBJ2-5): SAVISQKPSRDICQRGTSLTIQCQVDSQVTMMFWYRQQPGQSLTLIATANQGSEATYESGFVIDKFPISRPNLTFSTLTVSNMSPEDSSIYLCSVEKSLGETQYFGPGTRLLVL.

The rearrangement uses TRBV29-1 and TRBJ1-1; D gene uncertain. In germline, CDR1 is SQVTM, CDR2 ANQGSEA. The V end was cut by 5 bases, the J end by 1 base, with 17 bases between. This CDR3 comprises 15 residues. In DNA form, the CDR3 reads TGCAGCGTTCCCACCCTCTTTTCACAGAACACTGAAGCTTTCTTT. Amino acid sequence: CSVPTLFSQNTEAFF.

This sequence joins TRBV5-4 and TRBJ2-1, with TRBD2 matching over 16 bases. The CDR3 is made up of 16 amino acids. Germline-derived CDR1 and CDR2 are SGHNT and YYREEE (reference sequence). Losses at the gene ends were 4 bases for V and 10 bases for J; bases not matched to a gene: 8. The CDR3 reads CASSPGLAGGPKEQFF. DNA for the CDR3: TGTGCCAGCAGCCCGGGACTAGCGGGAGGGCCAAAGGAGCAGTTCTTC.

The rearrangement uses TRBV2 and TRBJ2-4, with a weak D call TRBD1 (5 bases). CDR3 length equals 12 residues. The germline V and J ends were trimmed by 8 bases and 11 bases, with 16 bases remaining between them. CDR1 SNHLY and CDR2 FYNNEI come from the germline V gene. This chain's CDR3 is CASAFKGPLQYF. CDR3 bases: TGTGCCAGCGCGTTTAAGGGGCCGCTTCAGTACTTC.

This clonotype was detected only a few times. The V and J genes are TRBV9 and TRBJ2-1; 10 bases agree with TRBD2. Germline V gene data show CDR1 as SGDLS and CDR2 as YYNGEE. V shed 0 bases, J shed 0 bases, and the junction held 9 bases outside the gene matches. This CDR3 has 19 amino acids. The CDR3 sequence: CASSVGGGLADSSYNEQFF. The DNA for the CDR3 is TGTGCCAGCAGCGTAGGCGGTGGACTAGCGGACAGCTCCTACAATGAGCAGTTCTTC.

The rearrangement uses TRBV7-9 and TRBJ2-3, with TRBD2 as a possible D gene (5 bases). CDR1 is SEHNR and CDR2 is FQNEAQ in the germline V gene (reference sequence). The V end was cut by 5 bases, the J end by 6 bases, with 24 bases between. The CDR3 extends over 17 amino acids. The DNA for the CDR3 is TGTGCCAGCAGCCCACCGCTAGCACCAAGATCACGGGATACGCAGTATTTT. Amino acid sequence: CASSPPLAPRSRDTQYF.